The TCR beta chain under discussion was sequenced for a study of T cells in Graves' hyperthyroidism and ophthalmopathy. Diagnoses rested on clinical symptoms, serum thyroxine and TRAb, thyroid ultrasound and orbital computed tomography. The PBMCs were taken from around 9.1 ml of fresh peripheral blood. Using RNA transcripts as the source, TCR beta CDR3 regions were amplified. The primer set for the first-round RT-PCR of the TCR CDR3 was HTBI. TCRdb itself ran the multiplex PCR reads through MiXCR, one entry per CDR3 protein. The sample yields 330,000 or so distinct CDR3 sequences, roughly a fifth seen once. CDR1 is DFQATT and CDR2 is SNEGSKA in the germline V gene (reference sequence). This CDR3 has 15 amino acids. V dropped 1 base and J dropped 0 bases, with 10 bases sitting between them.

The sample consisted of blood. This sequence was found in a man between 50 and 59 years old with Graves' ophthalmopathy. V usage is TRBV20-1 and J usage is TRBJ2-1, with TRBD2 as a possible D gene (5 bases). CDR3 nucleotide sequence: TGCAGTGCTAGAGGCAGCGGCTCCTCCTACAATGAGCAGTTCTTC. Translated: CSARGSGSSYNEQFF.